These T cell receptor beta chains were read from a single sample in a study of Graves' ophthalmopathy and Graves' hyperthyroidism. TCRdb re-called the multiplex PCR reads with MiXCR, one entry per CDR3 protein. Here the sample spans around 1.1 million distinct CDR3 sequences, roughly 35% being singletons. Sequenced sample: peripheral blood or thyroid tissue (not recorded which). The receptors come from an adult man with Graves' hyperthyroidism. Each CDR3 is given with its conserved first and last residue. A D gene is named only where the DNA matches it firmly.

d_gene,j_gene,v_gene,CDR3aa
.,TRBJ1-5,TRBV7-2,CASSYRRDNNQPQHF
TRBD2,TRBJ2-5,TRBV12-3/TRBV12-4,CASRGTSGTETQYF
TRBD1,TRBJ1-1,TRBV5-6,CASSFMGQDTEAFF
TRBD2,.,TRBV10-1,CASSEPHRSGMRTQYF
.,TRBJ2-7,TRBV13,CASSPTVHSYEQYF
TRBD1,TRBJ2-6,TRBV5-1,CATGTGPGANVLTF
TRBD1,TRBJ1-1,TRBV7-9,CASRQDRAGTEAFF
.,TRBJ1-1,TRBV12-3/TRBV12-4,CASPKSEVQRNTEAFF
.,TRBJ1-1,TRBV29-1,CSVRPQGNTEAFF
.,TRBJ2-7,TRBV6-5,CASSYSGHGYEQYF
.,TRBJ1-2,TRBV6-5,CASSYDATASYTF
TRBD1,TRBJ1-5,TRBV2,CASREQLLDRAYQPQHF
TRBD1,TRBJ2-7,TRBV10-3,CASRGDRGFNEQYF
.,TRBJ1-4,TRBV6-6,CASRGGGAEKLFF
.,TRBJ1-4,TRBV28,CASSFQDGDEKLFF
TRBD1,TRBJ1-3,TRBV15,CATSRDRANTIYF
.,TRBJ2-5,TRBV12-3/TRBV12-4,CASSASGAETQYF
.,TRBJ1-3,TRBV12-3/TRBV12-4,CASSLRGRGGGNTIYF
TRBD2,TRBJ2-7,TRBV6-5,CASSESGVGHEQYF
TRBD1,TRBJ1-5,TRBV7-2,CASSTGTGADSNQPQHF
.,TRBJ1-1,TRBV20-1,CSAKQSPVGNTEAFF
TRBD2,TRBJ2-7,TRBV7-2,CASSSSSGGHTYEQYF
TRBD1,TRBJ1-5,TRBV12-3/TRBV12-4,CASSFGTDPQWAQHF
TRBD2,TRBJ2-7,TRBV29-1,CSVETLAGPLYF
TRBD1,TRBJ1-5,TRBV25-1,CASSETGTGGNQPQHF
.,TRBJ2-5,TRBV10-1,CASSDREETQYF
.,TRBJ2-7,TRBV27,CASSSYDNAGYEQYF
.,TRBJ2-7,TRBV20-1,CSAWGQGAYEQYF
TRBD2,TRBJ2-2,TRBV2,CASSVKGLAGFGTELFF
.,TRBJ2-2,TRBV9,CASNRRGRELFF
TRBD1,TRBJ1-2,TRBV6-6,CASQGETGSNYGYTF
.,TRBJ1-2,TRBV5-1,CASSSWTDAGYTF
.,TRBJ1-2,TRBV29-1,CSVVGQGYYGYTF
.,TRBJ2-5,TRBV12-3/TRBV12-4,CASSLLRETQYF
.,TRBJ1-1,TRBV10-1,CASSEGNEAFF
TRBD2,TRBJ2-5,TRBV5-1,CASSSSGGSVLETQYF
.,TRBJ2-5,TRBV7-8,CASSLGRYQETQYF
.,TRBJ1-1,TRBV2,CASTYSTEAFF
.,TRBJ2-7,TRBV7-2,CASSPQPDGSHHF
TRBD2,TRBJ2-5,TRBV9,CASSVVGTSAQETQYF
.,TRBJ2-2,TRBV19,CASTRQGQSGELFF
TRBD1,.,TRBV9,CASSTGQGYNEQFF
.,TRBJ1-2,TRBV4-3,CASSRTLEGGYTF
.,TRBJ2-7,TRBV11-2,CASSSRGVSYEQYF
.,TRBJ2-5,TRBV6-2/TRBV6-3,CASSYVRPQETQYF
TRBD2,TRBJ2-7,TRBV2,CASSGLAGGGEQYF
.,TRBJ2-5,TRBV9,CASSVSPQGETQYF
.,TRBJ1-2,TRBV7-9,CASSPRTDRSYGYTF
TRBD1,TRBJ2-7,TRBV29-1,CSVATGGAEQYF
TRBD2,TRBJ2-7,TRBV7-9,CASSPPPFDRLALGWQYF
TRBD1,TRBJ2-5,TRBV4-1,CASSQEGTGRQETQYF
.,TRBJ2-6,TRBV19,CASQGPGANVLTF
.,TRBJ2-2,TRBV2,CASSEQSGTGELFF
TRBD1,TRBJ1-6,TRBV6-5,CASSEWTGSDSPLHF
TRBD2,TRBJ2-5,TRBV19,CASSGSSGSPYF
TRBD2,TRBJ2-7,TRBV14,CASSRMRGGYYEQYF
.,TRBJ2-7,TRBV29-1,CSVRLKGGKQYF
TRBD1,TRBJ2-7,TRBV5-6,CASSEMQGADYEQYF
TRBD1,TRBJ1-6,TRBV5-6,CASSFGDSRNSPLHF